These T cell receptor beta chains were read from a single sample in a study of shared clonotypes between healthy human individuals. Here immunoSEQ multiplex PCR was the method, and the copy in TCRdb shows in-frame clones only, minus some. The sample has 750,000 to 1,000,000 clones, 80% to 95% seen once; the top ten hold nearly 25%. Material for sequencing was naive CD8+ T cells sorted from blood. These receptors all stem from a man in his thirties or forties in good health. Each CDR3 is given with its conserved first and last residue. The D gene is left open where the match is weak. Size values are once, few and many counts, or a class for expanded clones, and some rows have none.

clone size: -
J gene: TRBJ2-1
D gene: -
V gene: TRBV19
CDR3 DNA: TGTGCCAGTAGTATCCCGGGGTGGAACAATGAGCAGTTCTTC
CDR3 protein: CASSIPGWNNEQFF

clone size: -
J gene: TRBJ2-1
D gene: -
V gene: TRBV19
CDR3 DNA: TGTGCCAGTAGTAATATCAATGAGCAGTTCTTC
CDR3 protein: CASSNINEQFF

clone size: -
J gene: TRBJ2-3
D gene: TRBD2
V gene: TRBV30
CDR3 DNA: TGTGCCTGGGGCGGAGCGATGACTAGCGGGTCCCCCGATACGCAGTATTTT
CDR3 protein: CAWGGAMTSGSPDTQYF

clone size: -
J gene: TRBJ1-2
D gene: -
V gene: TRBV4-3
CDR3 DNA: TGCGCCAGCAGCCAGGCTACTAACTATGGCTACACCTTC
CDR3 protein: CASSQATNYGYTF

clone size: -
J gene: TRBJ2-2
D gene: -
V gene: TRBV29-1
CDR3 DNA: TGCAGCGTTGCGGGCGGGGACTTGAACACCGGGGAGCTGTTTTTT
CDR3 protein: CSVAGGDLNTGELFF

clone size: -
J gene: TRBJ2-1
D gene: -
V gene: TRBV29-1
CDR3 DNA: TGCAGCGTTGAAGTCAGGTACAATGAGCAGTTCTTC
CDR3 protein: CSVEVRYNEQFF

clone size: -
J gene: TRBJ2-3
D gene: TRBD2
V gene: TRBV28
CDR3 DNA: TGTGCCAGCAGCGACGTCGGACTAGCGGAGCTCACAGATACGCAGTATTTT
CDR3 protein: CASSDVGLAELTDTQYF

clone size: -
J gene: TRBJ2-1
D gene: -
V gene: TRBV7-8
CDR3 DNA: TGTGCCAGCAGCTCAGACTGGAAAGGAAATGAGCAGTTCTTC
CDR3 protein: CASSSDWKGNEQFF

clone size: -
J gene: TRBJ1-4
D gene: -
V gene: TRBV15
CDR3 DNA: TGTGCCACCAGCTTACGACGGAGACTTAATGAAAAACTGTTTTTT
CDR3 protein: CATSLRRRLNEKLFF

clone size: -
J gene: TRBJ2-2
D gene: TRBD1
V gene: TRBV7-9
CDR3 DNA: TGTGCCAGCAGCTCCCGGACAGGGCAGAGGAACACCGGGGAGCTGTTTTTT
CDR3 protein: CASSSRTGQRNTGELFF

clone size: -
J gene: TRBJ2-7
D gene: TRBD1
V gene: TRBV28
CDR3 DNA: TGTGCCAGCAGTTTCACGGGACAGGGCTCCTACGAGCAGTACTTC
CDR3 protein: CASSFTGQGSYEQYF

clone size: -
J gene: TRBJ2-1
D gene: -
V gene: TRBV5-1
CDR3 DNA: TGCGCCAGCAGCGTACCGACAGGATTGCATGAGCAGTTCTTC
CDR3 protein: CASSVPTGLHEQFF

clone size: -
J gene: TRBJ2-3
D gene: TRBD1
V gene: TRBV7-9
CDR3 DNA: TGTGCCAGCAGCCCTAGACAGGGGGCGATTATACGGGCAGATACGCAGTATTTT
CDR3 protein: CASSPRQGAIIRADTQYF

clone size: -
J gene: TRBJ2-1
D gene: TRBD1
V gene: TRBV7-6
CDR3 DNA: TGTGCCAGCAGCCGATACGAGACAGGGAACCCTGGTGTGTTCTTC
CDR3 protein: CASSRYETGNPGVFF

clone size: -
J gene: TRBJ2-7
D gene: -
V gene: TRBV7-9
CDR3 DNA: TGTGCCAGCAGCCCTTCCGCCTCCTCCATCGAGCAGTACTTC
CDR3 protein: CASSPSASSIEQYF

clone size: -
J gene: TRBJ2-1
D gene: TRBD2
V gene: TRBV5-6
CDR3 DNA: TGTGCCAGCAGCCCCGAACTAGCGGGAGGGCCTTCCTACAATGAGCAGTTCTTC
CDR3 protein: CASSPELAGGPSYNEQFF

clone size: few
J gene: TRBJ1-5
D gene: -
V gene: TRBV7-9
CDR3 DNA: TGTGCCAGCAGCTTAGGAGCCCAGCCCCAGCATTTT
CDR3 protein: CASSLGAQPQHF

clone size: -
J gene: TRBJ2-7
D gene: TRBD1
V gene: TRBV5-4
CDR3 DNA: TGTGCCAGCAGCTTGGACCCAGGACAGGGGTTGAACGAGCAGTACTTC
CDR3 protein: CASSLDPGQGLNEQYF

clone size: -
J gene: TRBJ2-3
D gene: -
V gene: TRBV5-4
CDR3 DNA: TGTGCCAGCAGCTTGGAAGGGACTACAGATACGCAGTATTTT
CDR3 protein: CASSLEGTTDTQYF

clone size: -
J gene: TRBJ2-7
D gene: -
V gene: TRBV14
CDR3 DNA: TGTGCCAGCAGCCAAGGTTTCAGCAAGTCTCTCTACGAGCAGTACTTC
CDR3 protein: CASSQGFSKSLYEQYF

clone size: once
J gene: TRBJ2-1
D gene: -
V gene: TRBV27
CDR3 DNA: TGTGCCAGCAGTTTCGTTGGTCCCTACAATGAGCAGTTCTTC
CDR3 protein: CASSFVGPYNEQFF

clone size: -
J gene: TRBJ2-1
D gene: TRBD1
V gene: TRBV29-1
CDR3 DNA: TGCAGCGTTTTAGGGACAGGGTCCTACAATGAGCAGTTCTTC
CDR3 protein: CSVLGTGSYNEQFF

clone size: -
J gene: TRBJ1-6
D gene: -
V gene: TRBV6-5
CDR3 DNA: TGTGCCAGCAGTTACTACCGAATTGGAAAGAATTCACCCCTCCACTTT
CDR3 protein: CASSYYRIGKNSPLHF

clone size: few
J gene: TRBJ1-2
D gene: -
V gene: TRBV19
CDR3 DNA: TGTGCCAGCCAGGGACCGAGAAACTATGGCTACACCTTC
CDR3 protein: CASQGPRNYGYTF

clone size: -
J gene: TRBJ2-7
D gene: -
V gene: TRBV5-4
CDR3 DNA: TGTGCCAGCAGCTGGGGAGGTGGCGAGCAGTACTTC
CDR3 protein: CASSWGGGEQYF

clone size: -
J gene: TRBJ1-4
D gene: -
V gene: TRBV7-7
CDR3 DNA: TGTGCCAGCAGCTTATGGCAGGGCCATGAAAAACTGTTTTTT
CDR3 protein: CASSLWQGHEKLFF

clone size: once
J gene: TRBJ2-2
D gene: -
V gene: TRBV5-1
CDR3 DNA: TGCGCCATCAACAAGGACAGACTAACGAACACCGGGGAGCTGTTTTTT
CDR3 protein: CAINKDRLTNTGELFF

clone size: once
J gene: TRBJ2-1
D gene: -
V gene: TRBV9
CDR3 DNA: TGTGCCAGCAGCGTAGTTGGGACCCCTTACAATGAGCAGTTCTTC
CDR3 protein: CASSVVGTPYNEQFF

clone size: -
J gene: TRBJ2-1
D gene: -
V gene: TRBV9
CDR3 DNA: TGTGCCAGCAGCGTAGACGGGCGGAGCTCCTACAATGAGCAGTTCTTC
CDR3 protein: CASSVDGRSSYNEQFF

clone size: -
J gene: TRBJ1-2
D gene: TRBD1
V gene: TRBV28
CDR3 DNA: TGTGCCAGCAGTTTGCGACAGGGGGACGGCTACACCTTC
CDR3 protein: CASSLRQGDGYTF

clone size: -
J gene: TRBJ2-7
D gene: TRBD2
V gene: TRBV6-6
CDR3 DNA: TGTGCCAGCACCTTTGGCGGGGGGAGGGAGCAGTACTTC
CDR3 protein: CASTFGGGREQYF

clone size: -
J gene: TRBJ2-1
D gene: -
V gene: TRBV28
CDR3 DNA: TGTGCCAGCAGTCTGACCATCAATGAGCAGTTCTTC
CDR3 protein: CASSLTINEQFF

clone size: -
J gene: TRBJ1-5
D gene: -
V gene: TRBV28
CDR3 DNA: TGTGCCAGCAGTTTAATGTGGACAAGGGGTGGCAATCAGCCCCAGCATTTT
CDR3 protein: CASSLMWTRGGNQPQHF

clone size: -
J gene: TRBJ1-5
D gene: -
V gene: TRBV19
CDR3 DNA: TGTGCCAGTAGTCTCGGGGGCAGTCAGCCCCAGCATTTT
CDR3 protein: CASSLGGSQPQHF

clone size: -
J gene: TRBJ2-7
D gene: -
V gene: TRBV11-2
CDR3 DNA: TGTGCCAGCCCACCCCGATACCGGATACGGCAGTACGAGCAGTACTTC
CDR3 protein: CASPPRYRIRQYEQYF

clone size: -
J gene: TRBJ2-1
D gene: -
V gene: TRBV7-2
CDR3 DNA: TGTGCCAGCAACCAATTTTTTGATGAGCAGTTCTTC
CDR3 protein: CASNQFFDEQFF

clone size: -
J gene: TRBJ2-1
D gene: -
V gene: TRBV9
CDR3 DNA: TGTGCCAGCAGCGGCAGGGAAAACTCCTACAATGAGCAGTTCTTC
CDR3 protein: CASSGRENSYNEQFF

clone size: -
J gene: TRBJ1-4
D gene: TRBD1
V gene: TRBV25-1
CDR3 DNA: TGTGCCAGCAGTGATAAGATCTGGGACAGTCCTGAAAAACTGTTTTTT
CDR3 protein: CASSDKIWDSPEKLFF

clone size: -
J gene: TRBJ2-7
D gene: TRBD1
V gene: TRBV28
CDR3 DNA: TGTGCCAGCAGTCTCCGACAGGGTCTGTCCGAGCAGTACTTC
CDR3 protein: CASSLRQGLSEQYF